These 12 T cell receptor beta chains came from one sample sequenced in a study of T cells after yellow fever vaccination. MiXCR, run by TCRdb on the 5' RACE reads, gives a single entry per CDR3 protein. The repertoire has about 550,000 distinct CDR3 sequences, roughly 19% of them found once; the top ten carry roughly an eighth. The sample in question was PBMCs, obtained 15 days after the yellow fever booster vaccination. The source of these receptors is a man aged 30 to 45 who received the YFV17D yellow fever vaccine.

This clonotype has more than one count but fewer than ten. V usage is TRBV10-3 and J usage is TRBJ2-7; weak D call: TRBD1 (5 bases). Trimming shortened V by 0 bases and J by 7 bases, and 19 bases separated the two germline ends. The CDR3 is 16 residues long. Germline loops: CDR1 ENHRY, CDR2 SYGVKD. This chain's CDR3 is CAISESPGKGFREQYF. CDR3 nucleotides: TGTGCCATCAGTGAGTCGCCAGGGAAAGGCTTCCGGGAGCAGTACTTC.

The chain is built from TRBV7-2 and TRBJ2-1, with D unresolved. The germline V and J ends were trimmed by 4 bases and 3 bases, with 7 bases remaining between them. This CDR3 is built from 13 residues. Germline CDR1 SGHTA, CDR2 FQGNSA. The CDR3 DNA follows: TGTGCCAGCAGCTCCCAAGTCTACAATGAGCAGTTCTTC. Encoded protein: CASSSQVYNEQFF.

The chain recombines TRBV20-1 with TRBJ2-7; 7 bases line up with TRBD2. The CDR3 is 15 residues long. The V and J ends lost 3 bases and 2 bases, in that order; junction bases with no gene match: 10. The germline V gene has CDR1 DFQATT and CDR2 SNEGSKA (reference sequence). The CDR3 region is CSASRSSGAPYEQYF. The CDR3 DNA follows: TGCAGTGCTAGTAGGTCTAGCGGAGCCCCCTACGAGCAGTACTTC.

The genes are TRBV29-1 and TRBJ2-3; TRBD2 matches at 8 bases. Germline CDR1 is SQVTM and CDR2 is ANQGSEA. The CDR3 contains 15 residues. V lost 0 bases and J lost 2; bases outside the gene matches: 4. The CDR3 here is CSVEEVAGTTDTQYF. DNA of the CDR3: TGCAGCGTTGAAGAGGTAGCGGGGACCACAGATACGCAGTATTTT.

This chain links TRBV6-2 or TRBV6-3 with TRBJ2-5; 8 nucleotides agree with TRBD1. This CDR3 region has 17 residues. Per germline, CDR1 MNHEY and CDR2 SVGEGT. The ends lost 2 bases at V and 5 bases at J; junction bases unmatched: 13. CDR3 DNA: TGTGCCAGCAGTTACCCCGGACAGGGTTTAACCCGGGAGACCCAGTACTTC. It yields the protein CASSYPGQGLTRETQYF.

This clonotype has just one count. The chain combines TRBV23-1 with TRBJ2-3; 12 positions agree with TRBD2. TRBV23-1 is labeled an ORF, and its function is uncertain. Trimming removed 7 bases from V and 6 bases from J; junction bases left unmatched: 5. The CDR3 runs to 14 residues. Written as DNA, the CDR3 is TGCGCCAGCACCACTAGCGGGAGGTGGGATACGCAGTATTTT. This gives the protein CASTTSGRWDTQYF.

This clonotype was picked up a small number of times. This chain links TRBV6-2 or TRBV6-3 with TRBJ1-5, with D possibly being TRBD1 (5 bases). CDR1 and CDR2 (germline): MNHEY, SVGEGT. The ends were cut back, 8 bases at V and 7 bases at J, with 12 bases in the middle. The CDR3 sequence is 12 residues long. The CDR3 is CASARGEQPQHF. CDR3 coding DNA: TGTGCCAGCGCACGGGGGGAACAGCCCCAGCATTTT.

This clonotype has just a few counts. The CDR3 reads CATSLDRGLNTEAFF. Here the CDR3 DNA reads TGTGCCACCAGCCTGGACAGGGGGCTTAACACTGAAGCTTTCTTT. The gene calls are TRBV15 and TRBJ1-1, with 11 positions matching TRBD1. V dropped 5 bases and J dropped 2; count of bases not matched to a gene: 4. Germline-derived CDR1 and CDR2 are LNHNV and YYDKDF (reference sequence). The CDR3 totals 15 residues.

This clonotype has only a few counts. This rearrangement joins TRBV7-9 to TRBJ2-1; 7 bases are shared with TRBD2. Trimming took 5 bases from V and 3 from J; bases not matched to a gene: 10. Germline values: CDR1 SEHNR, CDR2 FQNEAQ (reference sequence). The CDR3 sequence is 16 residues long. The DNA of the CDR3 is TGTGCCAGCAGCCCCCGTAGCGGGCCGGGCTACAATGAGCAGTTCTTC. Protein product: CASSPRSGPGYNEQFF.

The table lists this clonotype with a few counts. The chain couples TRBV13 to TRBJ2-7; 7 nucleotides agree with TRBD2. V trimming: 5 bases; J trimming: 4 bases; junction bases outside the gene matches: 11. Germline lookup yields CDR1 PRHDT and CDR2 FYEKMQ (reference sequence). The CDR3 has 15 amino acids. The CDR3 reads CASSPGRGSVYEQYF. CDR3 bases: TGTGCCAGCAGCCCCGGGCGGGGGTCCGTTTACGAGCAGTACTTC.

The chain uses TRBV30 and TRBJ2-2, with 8 bases fitting TRBD2. This CDR3 region has 14 residues. The germline V gene has CDR1 GTSNPN and CDR2 SVGIG (reference sequence). The V gene end was trimmed by 3 bases and the J gene end by 5 bases; junction bases not matched to a gene: 5. CDR3 amino acids: CAWRERESTGELFF. In nucleotides, the CDR3 is TGTGCCTGGAGGGAGCGGGAGAGTACCGGGGAGCTGTTTTTT.

This clonotype has a handful of counts. The rearrangement links TRBV7-2 to TRBJ2-3; 7 nucleotides match TRBD2. Germline assignment: CDR1 SGHTA and CDR2 FQGNSA. The V gene end was trimmed by 5 bases and the J gene end by 9 bases; junction bases not matched to a gene: 11. This CDR3 region has 14 residues. CDR3 DNA sequence: TGTGCCAGCAGCGTGGCCCTGGAGGGAGGGACGCAGTATTTT. Its protein product is CASSVALEGGTQYF.